The TCR beta chain under discussion was sequenced for a study of blood T cell repertoires in COVID-19 (dated by TCRdb to 2018 to 2020). For context, the study as a whole: The collaborator samples originated in the United States, Italy and Spain and spanned the acute and convalescent phases of COVID-19. Where available, HLA class I and class II types were taken from metadata supplied by the sample provider and were not determined by assay-based typing. A freely available public database, intended as a resource for researchers studying the immune response to SARS-CoV-2, is where the repertoires were released. The prospective study material was composed of cDNA or gDNA derived from T cells, B-cell-depleted T cells, or PBMCs. Subjects who had been exposed to COVID-19, were actively infected with it, or had recovered from it provided the deeply sampled blood TCRbeta repertoires that made up the dataset. Samples came from the ongoing ImmuneRACE study (first 160 participants) plus 1,254 subjects from 6 global collaborators. The sample metadata nearly always contained a de-identified subject ID, COVID-19 status, age in years and sex. Overall results and qualifications from the work: The amount of clinical and demographic metadata varied by source and participant and was provided uncurated.

TCRbeta CDR3 regions were amplified from genomic DNA using the immunoSEQ Assay, a bias-controlled multiplex PCR. As for the authors' bioinformatics: The number of nucleated cells in each sample was estimated from the amplification of reference gene primers within the assay. To quantify the absolute abundance of each unique TCRbeta CDR3 rearrangement, sequence reads were collapsed and filtered. Productive Simpson clonality was computed per sample as the square root of Simpson's diversity index over productive rearrangements. Sourced from immuneACCESS, this table was stored by TCRdb with only in-frame sequences that have V and J called. A share of the clones is absent; for the studies checked, an unresolved V gene accounts for under half, and the remainder has no known explanation. Clone size and the V and J calls come from that table; the DNA yielded D and trimming. The sample contains roughly 280,000 clones, roughly 86% of them found a single time. The ten largest clones take up 11% of the sample.

Comment on this clone: Its antigen is not yet known. Per-base quality was not reported, and no clone a single base away is much larger than it.

From the cysteine up to the phenylalanine, the CDR3 has a length of 15 residues. Only the CDR3 DNA stays, 45 bases, in frame from base 1. Clipping removes 4 bases from V and 3 bases from J, with 6 as the unmatched junction base count. Looking up the germline V gene yields CDR1 MGHDK and CDR2 SYGVNS. One collaborating source in Seattle enrolled patients during active infection and followed them longitudinally through the course of disease. Each collaborating institution followed its own protocols to collect whole blood in K2EDTA tubes. For TCRbeta analysis, collaborator samples were shipped as frozen whole blood, as isolated PBMCs, or as DNA extracted from either sample type.

Recombination joined TRBV25-1 with TRBJ2-1; 7 bases in the junction line up with TRBD2. This TCR came from a woman in her twenties or thirties with COVID-19, enrolled during active disease. The specimen was peripheral blood. Here the CDR3 is given as CASSARRTSYNEQFF. At the DNA level, the sequence is TGTGCCAGCAGTGCCCGAAGGACTAGCTACAATGAGCAGTTCTTC.